The clone carrying this T cell receptor (beta chain) was recorded many times. A read error may be the cause here, since a much bigger clone is one base away. This entry belongs to a study of metastatic and nonmetastatic thyroid tumors. Looking at the study overall: Where malignant and benign thyroid patients were concerned, repertoires were compared across blood and tumor or nodule tissue.

V lost 2 bases, J lost 8 bases, and 16 bases lay in between. The CDR3 covers 15 residues. Germline V gene sequence: CDR1 SNHLY, CDR2 FYNNEI. MiXCR re-clonotyped the PCR reads for TCRdb. The data hold over 10,000 clones, with 31% observed a single time. Thyroid surgery took place with no prior treatment in any patient. V is TRBV2 and J is TRBJ1-3; no firm D call. This receptor was obtained from a male donor with papillary thyroid cancer or a benign thyroid nodule (not recorded which). Some clones in this sample may be carry-over from other donors' samples. The sample taken for sequencing was tumor tissue. The CDR3 reads CASSERGGERDTIYF. CDR3 nucleotide sequence: TGTGCCAGCAGTGAACGTGGCGGGGAGCGGGACACCATATATTTT.